A selection of T cell receptor beta chains follows, all from one sample in a study of vaccination effects on CD4 cells after COVID-19. No antigen has been assigned to these receptors. TCRdb keeps only in-frame clones here, not all; method: immunoSEQ multiplex PCR. The table lists under 55,000 clones, around 70% of them singletons. Here the sequenced sample was CD4+ T cells from PBMCs cultured without peptide, taken after COVID-19 vaccination. The receptors shown here come from a human donor who received a COVID-19 vaccine. The CDR3 runs from the conserved cysteine through the conserved F or W. The D gene is left open where the match is weak. A row's size may be missing; if present it is once, few, many or a size class.

J gene: TRBJ2-1; V gene: TRBV19; CDR3 length: 16; D gene: .; clone size: .; CDR3 DNA: TGTGCCAGTAGTAAGTATGGGGACTCCCGGACGGATGAGCAGTTCTTC; CDR3 protein: CASSKYGDSRTDEQFF
J gene: TRBJ2-3; V gene: TRBV7-2; CDR3 length: 12; D gene: .; clone size: .; CDR3 DNA: TGTGCCAGCAGCTTCATGGACCGTGGGCAGTATTTT; CDR3 protein: CASSFMDRGQYF
J gene: TRBJ2-7; V gene: TRBV6-5; CDR3 length: 14; D gene: TRBD2; clone size: .; CDR3 DNA: TGTGCCAGCCACCCTACTAGCGGGAGGTACGAGCAGTACTTC; CDR3 protein: CASHPTSGRYEQYF
J gene: TRBJ2-1; V gene: TRBV3-1/TRBV3-2; CDR3 length: 16; D gene: TRBD2; clone size: .; CDR3 DNA: TGTGCCAGCAGCCAATCTCGGCTAGCGGGAGACAATGAGCAGTTCTTC; CDR3 protein: CASSQSRLAGDNEQFF
J gene: TRBJ2-3; V gene: TRBV11-3; CDR3 length: 14; D gene: .; clone size: .; CDR3 DNA: TGTGCCAGCAGCTTAATGGAAAACACAGATACGCAGTATTTT; CDR3 protein: CASSLMENTDTQYF
J gene: TRBJ2-2; V gene: TRBV3-1/TRBV3-2; CDR3 length: 13; D gene: .; clone size: .; CDR3 DNA: TGTGCCAGCAGCCAAGATTACGGCGGGGAGCTGTTTTTT; CDR3 protein: CASSQDYGGELFF
J gene: TRBJ1-2; V gene: TRBV2; CDR3 length: 14; D gene: .; clone size: .; CDR3 DNA: TGTGCCAGCAGTGAAGATCCAGTCGTCTATGGCTACACCTTC; CDR3 protein: CASSEDPVVYGYTF
J gene: TRBJ2-7; V gene: TRBV18; CDR3 length: 15; D gene: .; clone size: .; CDR3 DNA: TGTGCCAGCTCACCGAGCGGGTGGGATCACTACGAGCAGTACTTC; CDR3 protein: CASSPSGWDHYEQYF
J gene: TRBJ2-4; V gene: TRBV29-1; CDR3 length: 12; D gene: TRBD1; clone size: .; CDR3 DNA: TGCAGCGGGGAGACAGGGGGTAACATTCAGTACTTC; CDR3 protein: CSGETGGNIQYF
J gene: TRBJ1-1; V gene: TRBV29-1; CDR3 length: 13; D gene: TRBD1; clone size: .; CDR3 DNA: TGCAGCGTTTCCGACAGGGGATACCCTGAAGCTTTCTTT; CDR3 protein: CSVSDRGYPEAFF
J gene: TRBJ2-7; V gene: TRBV21-1; CDR3 length: 16; D gene: .; clone size: .; CDR3 DNA: TGTGCCAGCAATGCAAGAAGGACCGCTAACAGCTACGAGCAGTACTTC; CDR3 protein: CASNARRTANSYEQYF
J gene: TRBJ1-2; V gene: TRBV5-1; CDR3 length: 16; D gene: .; clone size: .; CDR3 DNA: TGCGCCAGCAGCGCGGGGGACACCACGACTCCCTATGGCTACACCTTC; CDR3 protein: CASSAGDTTTPYGYTF
J gene: TRBJ2-7; V gene: TRBV7-9; CDR3 length: 15; D gene: .; clone size: .; CDR3 DNA: TGTGCCAGCAGGGGGGAGTGGTCGGGGCCCTACGAGCAGTACTTC; CDR3 protein: CASRGEWSGPYEQYF
J gene: TRBJ2-7; V gene: TRBV10-3; CDR3 length: 14; D gene: TRBD1; clone size: few; CDR3 DNA: TGTGCCATCAGGGGGGACAGGGAGGGCCACGAGCAGTACTTC; CDR3 protein: CAIRGDREGHEQYF
J gene: TRBJ1-1; V gene: TRBV29-1; CDR3 length: 11; D gene: .; clone size: .; CDR3 DNA: TGCAGCGTCGGTGGTTCGACTGAAGCTTTCTTT; CDR3 protein: CSVGGSTEAFF
J gene: TRBJ2-2; V gene: TRBV6-5; CDR3 length: 15; D gene: .; clone size: .; CDR3 DNA: TGTGCCAGCAGTTATGAGCCGCCTAGTACCGGGGAGCTGTTTTTT; CDR3 protein: CASSYEPPSTGELFF
J gene: TRBJ1-3; V gene: TRBV3-1/TRBV3-2; CDR3 length: 17; D gene: TRBD1; clone size: .; CDR3 DNA: TGTGCCAGCAGCCAAGATTGGGGGACAGTAAGGGAACACCATATATATTTT; CDR3 protein: CASSQDWGTVREHHIYF
J gene: TRBJ1-4; V gene: TRBV27; CDR3 length: 18; D gene: .; clone size: .; CDR3 DNA: TGTGCCAGCAGCAACCGTCGTTTGCGGGGTGACCCTAATGAAAAACTGTTTTTT; CDR3 protein: CASSNRRLRGDPNEKLFF
J gene: TRBJ1-5; V gene: TRBV6-1; CDR3 length: 14; D gene: .; clone size: .; CDR3 DNA: TGTGCCAGCAGTGATTCAGGGGGCAATCAGCCCCAGCATTTT; CDR3 protein: CASSDSGGNQPQHF
J gene: TRBJ2-1; V gene: TRBV2; CDR3 length: 15; D gene: .; clone size: .; CDR3 DNA: TGTGCCAGCAGTGGCACGCGGGGTTCCTACAATGAGCAGTTCTTC; CDR3 protein: CASSGTRGSYNEQFF
J gene: TRBJ2-3; V gene: TRBV29-1; CDR3 length: 12; D gene: .; clone size: .; CDR3 DNA: TGCAGCGTTGTACAGGGCTCAGATACGCAGTATTTT; CDR3 protein: CSVVQGSDTQYF
J gene: TRBJ2-7; V gene: TRBV18; CDR3 length: 15; D gene: .; clone size: .; CDR3 DNA: TGTGCCAGCTCAGCGAGGGCACCCCCCTTAGGTGAGCAGTACTTC; CDR3 protein: CASSARAPPLGEQYF
J gene: TRBJ1-2; V gene: TRBV11-2; CDR3 length: 13; D gene: TRBD1; clone size: once; CDR3 DNA: TGTGCCAGCAGCGCGGGACAGAGGAATGGCTACACCTTC; CDR3 protein: CASSAGQRNGYTF
J gene: TRBJ2-1; V gene: TRBV6-4; CDR3 length: 12; D gene: TRBD2; clone size: .; CDR3 DNA: TGTGCCACCGGCCTAGCGGGGGGGCCGTCGGTCTTC; CDR3 protein: CATGLAGGPSVF
J gene: TRBJ2-5; V gene: TRBV11-2; CDR3 length: 15; D gene: .; clone size: .; CDR3 DNA: TGTGCCAGCAGCTTTCTAGCTCCCCCCCAAGAGACCCAGTACTTC; CDR3 protein: CASSFLAPPQETQYF
J gene: TRBJ2-1; V gene: TRBV4-1; CDR3 length: 17; D gene: .; clone size: .; CDR3 DNA: TGCGCCAGCAGCCCTTTCCACCGGGACTCGAGGAGAAATGAGCAGTTCTTC; CDR3 protein: CASSPFHRDSRRNEQFF
J gene: TRBJ1-1; V gene: TRBV12-3/TRBV12-4; CDR3 length: 13; D gene: .; clone size: .; CDR3 DNA: TGTGCCAGCAGTCCTGGGGTGGGGACTGAAGCTTTCTTT; CDR3 protein: CASSPGVGTEAFF
J gene: TRBJ2-3; V gene: TRBV5-4; CDR3 length: 16; D gene: TRBD2; clone size: .; CDR3 DNA: TGTGCCAGCAGCTTGGCTGGTAGCGGGGCCACAGATACGCAGTATTTT; CDR3 protein: CASSLAGSGATDTQYF
J gene: TRBJ2-6; V gene: TRBV5-6; CDR3 length: 17; D gene: .; clone size: .; CDR3 DNA: TGTGCCAGCAGAACCGACAGTGGAACCTCTGGGGCCAACGTCCTGACTTTC; CDR3 protein: CASRTDSGTSGANVLTF
J gene: TRBJ1-5; V gene: TRBV6-5; CDR3 length: 13; D gene: .; clone size: .; CDR3 DNA: TGTGCCAGCAGTACCAGGGGTACTCAGCCCCAGCATTTT; CDR3 protein: CASSTRGTQPQHF
J gene: TRBJ2-7; V gene: TRBV7-9; CDR3 length: 11; D gene: .; clone size: .; CDR3 DNA: TGTGCCAGCAGCTTAAGCTACGAGCAGTACTTC; CDR3 protein: CASSLSYEQYF
J gene: TRBJ2-3; V gene: TRBV7-6; CDR3 length: 16; D gene: .; clone size: .; CDR3 DNA: TGTGCCAGCAGCTTACTTGGGGACGGGCACACAGATACGCAGTATTTT; CDR3 protein: CASSLLGDGHTDTQYF
J gene: TRBJ2-1; V gene: TRBV2; CDR3 length: 14; D gene: .; clone size: few; CDR3 DNA: TGTGCCAGCACCACGCTGAGCTCCTACAATGAGCAGTTCTTC; CDR3 protein: CASTTLSSYNEQFF
J gene: TRBJ1-1; V gene: TRBV6-5; CDR3 length: 15; D gene: TRBD1; clone size: .; CDR3 DNA: TGTGCCAGCAGTTACTCGGGACAGGGGCTCACTGAAGCTTTCTTT; CDR3 protein: CASSYSGQGLTEAFF
J gene: TRBJ2-5; V gene: TRBV7-8; CDR3 length: 16; D gene: TRBD1; clone size: .; CDR3 DNA: TGTGCCAGCAGCTTAAGGCGGGACAGGGCAATAGAGACCCAGTACTTC; CDR3 protein: CASSLRRDRAIETQYF
J gene: TRBJ2-5; V gene: TRBV6-5; CDR3 length: 15; D gene: .; clone size: .; CDR3 DNA: TGTGCCAGCAGTCCCCCCGGGACAAAGCAAGAGACCCAGTACTTC; CDR3 protein: CASSPPGTKQETQYF
J gene: TRBJ1-1; V gene: TRBV9; CDR3 length: 14; D gene: .; clone size: .; CDR3 DNA: TGTGCTTCCAACCCATTCGAAGGGAACACTGAAGCTTTCTTT; CDR3 protein: CASNPFEGNTEAFF